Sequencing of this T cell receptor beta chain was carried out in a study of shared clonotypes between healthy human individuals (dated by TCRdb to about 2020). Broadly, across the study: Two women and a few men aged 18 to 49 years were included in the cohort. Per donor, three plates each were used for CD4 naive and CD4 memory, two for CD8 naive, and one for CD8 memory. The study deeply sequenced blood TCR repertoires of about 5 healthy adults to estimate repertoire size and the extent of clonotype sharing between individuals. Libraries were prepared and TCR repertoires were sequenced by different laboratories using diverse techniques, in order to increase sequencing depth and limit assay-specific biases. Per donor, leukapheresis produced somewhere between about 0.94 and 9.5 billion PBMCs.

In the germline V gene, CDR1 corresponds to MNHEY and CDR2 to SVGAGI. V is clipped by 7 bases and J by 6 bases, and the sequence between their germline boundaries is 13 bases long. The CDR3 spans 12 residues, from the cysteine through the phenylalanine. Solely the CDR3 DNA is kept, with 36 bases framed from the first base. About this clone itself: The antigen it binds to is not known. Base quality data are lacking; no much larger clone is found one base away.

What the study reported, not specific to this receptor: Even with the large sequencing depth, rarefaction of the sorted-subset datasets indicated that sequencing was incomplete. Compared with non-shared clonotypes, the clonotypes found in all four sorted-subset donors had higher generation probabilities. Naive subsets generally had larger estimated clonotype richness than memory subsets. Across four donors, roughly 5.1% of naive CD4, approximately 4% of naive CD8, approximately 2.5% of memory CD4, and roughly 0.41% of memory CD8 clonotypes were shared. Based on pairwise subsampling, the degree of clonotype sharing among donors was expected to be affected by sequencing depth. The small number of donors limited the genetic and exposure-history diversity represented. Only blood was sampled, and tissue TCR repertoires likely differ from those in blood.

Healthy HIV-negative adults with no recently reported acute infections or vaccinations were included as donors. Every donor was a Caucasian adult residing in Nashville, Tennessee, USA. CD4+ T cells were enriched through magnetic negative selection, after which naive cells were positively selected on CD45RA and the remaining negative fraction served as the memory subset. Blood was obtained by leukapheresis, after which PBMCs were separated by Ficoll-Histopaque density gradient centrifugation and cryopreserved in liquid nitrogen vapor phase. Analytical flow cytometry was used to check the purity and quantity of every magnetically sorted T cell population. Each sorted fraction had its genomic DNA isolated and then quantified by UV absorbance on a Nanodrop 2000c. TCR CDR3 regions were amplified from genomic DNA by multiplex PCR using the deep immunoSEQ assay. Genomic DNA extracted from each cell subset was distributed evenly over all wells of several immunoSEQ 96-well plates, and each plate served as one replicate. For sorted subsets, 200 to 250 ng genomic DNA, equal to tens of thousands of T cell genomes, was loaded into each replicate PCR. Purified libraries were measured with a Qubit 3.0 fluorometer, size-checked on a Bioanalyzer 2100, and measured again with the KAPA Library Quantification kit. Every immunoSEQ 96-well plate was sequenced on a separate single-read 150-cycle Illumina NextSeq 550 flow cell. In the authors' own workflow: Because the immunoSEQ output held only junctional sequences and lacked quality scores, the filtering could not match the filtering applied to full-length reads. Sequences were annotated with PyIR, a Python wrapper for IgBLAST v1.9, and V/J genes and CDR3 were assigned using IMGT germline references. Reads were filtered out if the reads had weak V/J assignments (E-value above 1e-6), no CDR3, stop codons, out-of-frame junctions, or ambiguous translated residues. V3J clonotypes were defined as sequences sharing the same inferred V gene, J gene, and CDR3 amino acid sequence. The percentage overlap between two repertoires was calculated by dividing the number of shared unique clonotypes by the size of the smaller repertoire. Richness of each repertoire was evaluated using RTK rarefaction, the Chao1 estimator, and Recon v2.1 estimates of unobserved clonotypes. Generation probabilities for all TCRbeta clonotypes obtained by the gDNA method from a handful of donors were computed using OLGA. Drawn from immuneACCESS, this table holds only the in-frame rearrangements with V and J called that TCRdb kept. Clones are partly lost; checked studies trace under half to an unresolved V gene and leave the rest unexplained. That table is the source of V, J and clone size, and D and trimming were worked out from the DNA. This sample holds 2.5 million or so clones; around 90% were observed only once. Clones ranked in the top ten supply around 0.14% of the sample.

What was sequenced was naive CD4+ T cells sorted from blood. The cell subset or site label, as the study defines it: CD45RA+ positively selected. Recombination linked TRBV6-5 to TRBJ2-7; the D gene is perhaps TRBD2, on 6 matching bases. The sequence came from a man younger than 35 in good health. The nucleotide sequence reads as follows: TGTGCCAGCACCCCCCCCGGGGGCGAGCAGTACTTC. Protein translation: CASTPPGGEQYF.